This TCR beta chain was captured by sequencing in a study of T cells in Graves' hyperthyroidism and ophthalmopathy. The investigators amplified TCR beta CDR3 regions from RNA transcripts. With the HTBI primer set, the TCR CDR3 went through a first round of RT-PCR. Each CDR3 protein is one row after TCRdb ran MiXCR on the multiplex PCR reads. The data show about 520,000 distinct CDR3 sequences, roughly a quarter seen once. V lost 1 base to trimming and J lost 3 bases; unmatched junction nucleotides: 1. CDR3 length: 15 amino acids. Germline CDR1 and CDR2: SGHAT and FQNNGV. Comments on this clonotype: Its cognate antigen is unknown.

General study points: Ophthalmopathy stood apart from stable hyperthyroidism in a 13 V-J model.

The chain has TRBV11-2 and TRBJ2-2; 8 bases are a match to TRBD2. The sequencing input was blood. The TCR was taken from a woman aged 25 to 39 with Graves' ophthalmopathy. CDR3 region: CASSLAGRDTGELFF. Written as DNA, the CDR3 is TGTGCCAGCAGCTTAGCCGGGAGGGACACCGGGGAGCTGTTTTTT.